The 26 T cell receptor beta chains reported below all come from one sample, sequenced in a study of blood T cell repertoires in COVID-19. Sequenced by immunoSEQ multiplex PCR; TCRdb stores in-frame clones only, minus some. This sample has approximately 220,000 clones, with approximately 90% found just once. Sequencing was performed on PBMCs or T cells enriched from blood (not recorded which). The receptors come from a man aged 25 to 45 who had recovered from COVID-19.

The sample holds one count of this clone. The chain uses TRBV5-4 and TRBJ2-5; 8 bases agree with TRBD2. CDR3 length: 15 residues. In germline, CDR1 is SGHNT, CDR2 YYREEE (reference sequence). Trimming at V came to 3 bases and at J to 4 bases, leaving 8 bases not matched to a gene. CDR3 residues: CASSSGGGRGETQYF. In DNA, the CDR3 is TGTGCCAGCAGCTCCGGCGGGGGGAGGGGAGAGACCCAGTACTTC.

The V and J genes are TRBV28 and TRBJ1-2, with unresolved D. CDR1 is MDHEN, CDR2 SYDVKM, per germline. V was pared by 5 bases and J by 4 bases, with 5 bases between. The CDR3 has 11 residues. The CDR3 DNA sequence: TGTGCCAGCAGTAACAGCTATGGCTACACCTTC. Translating it yields CASSNSYGYTF.

This clone was counted only a few times. V and J are TRBV14 and TRBJ2-1, with 9 positions matching TRBD1. The CDR3 contains 15 residues. Germline V CDR1 and CDR2: SGHDN, FVKESK. V dropped 4 bases and J dropped 6; count of bases not matched to a gene: 7. CDR3 loop: CASSPRDRDGNEQFF. DNA for the CDR3: TGTGCCAGCAGCCCCCGGGACAGGGATGGCAATGAGCAGTTCTTC. Together with reference TRBV14 and TRBJ2-1, the CDR3 gives the full variable domain: EAGVTQFPSHSVIEKGQTVTLRCDPISGHDNLYWYRRVMGKEIKFLLHFVKESKQDESGMPNNRFLAERTGGTYSTLKVQPAELEDSGVYFCASSPRDRDGNEQFFGPGTRLTVL.

This chain connects TRBV29-1 to TRBJ2-3, with 11 bases that match TRBD1. The V and J ends lost 4 bases and 6 bases, in that order; junction bases with no gene match: 6. The germline V gene encodes CDR1 SQVTM and CDR2 ANQGSEA. The CDR3 is 14 amino acids. CDR3 nucleotides: TGCAGCGTTGGAGGACAGGGGGCGCAGGATACGCAGTATTTT. Translating gives CSVGGQGAQDTQYF.

This clone has only one observation. The chain has TRBV18 and TRBJ2-7; maybe TRBD1 (6 bases). V gave up 6 bases and J gave up 0 bases, with 18 bases separating them. The CDR3 runs to 16 residues. Germline CDR1 is KGHSH and CDR2 is LQKENI. In nucleotides, the CDR3 is TGTGCCAGCTCGGAAAGACAGGTATCTAGCTCCTACGAGCAGTACTTC. Translation: CASSERQVSSSYEQYF.

J is TRBJ1-4 and V is TRBV4-2, with 10 bases lining up with TRBD1. The CDR3 contains 17 residues. Trimming removed 4 bases from V and 4 bases from J; junction bases left unmatched: 9. Germline V lookup: CDR1 LGHNA, CDR2 YNFKEQ. The CDR3 reads CASSRSGQGPYNEKLFF. The CDR3 DNA reads as TGTGCCAGCAGCCGGTCGGGACAGGGGCCATATAATGAAAAACTGTTTTTT.

The chain links TRBV29-1 to TRBJ2-7, with 10 bases aligning to TRBD2. V shed 4 bases and J 4 bases; nucleotides not matched to a gene: 4. The V gene's germline CDR1 is SQVTM and CDR2 ANQGSEA. The CDR3 covers 13 residues. CDR3 in amino acids: CSVALAGRYEQYF. CDR3 bases: TGCAGCGTTGCACTAGCGGGGCGGTACGAGCAGTACTTC.

V and J are TRBV7-8 and TRBJ1-6; 9 positions agree with TRBD1. The germline gives CDR1 SGHVS, CDR2 FQNEAQ. This CDR3 is built from 19 residues. Unmatched junction bases numbered 24, after V lost 4 bases and J lost 14 bases. CDR3 sequence reads: CASSYPQLGDREGFLTLHF. The CDR3 bases are TGTGCCAGCAGCTACCCCCAGCTGGGGGACAGGGAAGGATTTCTAACCCTCCACTTT.

CDR3 sequence: CASSSERGSSYNSPLHF. As DNA, the CDR3 is TGTGCCAGCAGCTCTGAAAGAGGGAGCTCCTATAATTCACCCCTCCACTTT. The V call is TRBV13, the J call TRBJ1-6; no reliable D call. Trimming removed 4 bases from V and 0 bases from J, with 13 bases in between. Germline V gene sequence: CDR1 PRHDT, CDR2 FYEKMQ (reference sequence). CDR3 length: 17 residues.

This rearrangement joins TRBV2 to TRBJ1-2, with 8 bases identical to TRBD1. Trimming at V came to 7 bases and at J to 8 bases, leaving 9 bases not matched to a gene. Per germline, CDR1 SNHLY and CDR2 FYNNEI. The CDR3 is 13 amino acids. CDR3 amino acids: CASTYAGGEGYTF. The DNA for the CDR3 is TGTGCCAGCACCTACGCAGGGGGCGAAGGCTACACCTTC.

The rearrangement links TRBV7-6 to TRBJ2-5, with D tentatively TRBD2 (5 bases). Trimming stripped 2 bases from V and 5 bases from J, with 9 bases between. From germline, CDR1 is SGHVS and CDR2 FNYEAQ. The CDR3 runs to 13 residues. The CDR3 DNA reads as TGTGCCAGCAGCTTAAGAGTAGCGGAGACCCAGTACTTC. As protein: CASSLRVAETQYF.

The chain uses TRBV27 and TRBJ2-3; 8 nucleotides line up with TRBD2. CDR3 length: 16 amino acids. The germline CDR1 and CDR2 sequences are MNHEY and SMNVEV (reference sequence). J gave up 7 bases and V 3 bases, and 12 bases lay outside the gene matches. The CDR3 DNA sequence: TGTGCCAGCAGTTTTCGGGTGGGACTAGACCCTTATACGCAGTATTTT. This codes for CASSFRVGLDPYTQYF.

The rearrangement joins TRBV6-2 or TRBV6-3 to TRBJ1-2, with 7 bases matching TRBD1. This CDR3 is built from 12 residues. The germline gives CDR1 MNHEY, CDR2 SVGEGT. The V and J ends lost 6 bases and 4 bases, in that order; junction bases with no gene match: 2. The CDR3 loop reads CASSRGGYGYTF. CDR3 bases: TGTGCCAGCAGCAGGGGGGGCTATGGCTACACCTTC.

The rearrangement uses TRBV5-1 and TRBJ2-2; weak D call: TRBD1 (5 bases). The CDR3 is 18 amino acids. Germline values: CDR1 SGHRS, CDR2 YFSETQ. V was shortened by 1 base and J by 0 bases, with 16 bases between the two germline ends. This CDR3 is CASSLKGVVFSNTGELFF. Here the CDR3 DNA reads TGCGCCAGCAGCTTGAAAGGGGTAGTCTTCTCGAACACCGGGGAGCTGTTTTTT.

The gene calls are TRBV6-5 and TRBJ1-2; no clear D. The CDR3 sequence is 13 residues long. The germline V gene encodes CDR1 MNHEY and CDR2 SVGAGI. V lost 7 bases and J lost 4, with 13 bases in between. DNA for the CDR3: TGTGCCAGCACCGGAGGAGGTCCCTATGGCTACACCTTC. Translating it yields CASTGGGPYGYTF.

The chain combines TRBV11-3 with TRBJ2-1, with 11 positions matching TRBD2. V was clipped by 3 bases and J by 7 bases; unmatched bases: 11. The CDR3 is 17 residues long. From germline, CDR1 is SGHNT and CDR2 YENEEA. The CDR3 bases are TGTGCCAGCAGCTTTCTTTCAGTTTGGACTAGCGGGAATGAGCAGTTCTTC. Translated, it gives CASSFLSVWTSGNEQFF.

Notes on this clone: One end of the junction is discordant with germline, which a read error may explain. The genes are TRBV5-6 and TRBJ2-1, with a possible D match to TRBD2 (5 bases). Germline assignment: CDR1 SGHDT and CDR2 YYEEEE. The CDR3 consists of 16 residues. The CDR3 loop is CASSLGAKGEYNEQFF. Here the CDR3 DNA reads TGTGCCAGCAGTTTGGGCGCCAAGGGAGAATACAATGAGCAGTTCTTC. The full variable domain, in which reference TRBV5-6 and TRBJ2-1 provide the parts outside the CDR3, is DAGVTQSPTHLIKTRGQQVTLRCSPKSGHDTVSWYQQALGQGPQFIFQYYEEEERQRGNFPDRFSGHQFPNYSSELNVNALLLGDSALYLCASSLGAKGEYNEQFFGPGTRLTVL.

This clone was detected only a few times. The rearrangement joins TRBV11-2 to TRBJ2-7; 10 bases map to TRBD1. CDR3 length: 16 residues. Germline CDR1 and CDR2: SGHAT and FQNNGV. Trimming removed 1 base from V and 7 bases from J; junction bases left unmatched: 10. The CDR3: CASSLAPGTGVGEQYF. As DNA, the CDR3 is TGTGCCAGCAGCTTAGCCCCCGGGACAGGGGTGGGGGAGCAGTACTTC.

Here the CDR3 DNA reads TGTGCCAGCACGCTGATCGGGGGAGATCACTACGAGCAGTACTTC. This sequence encodes CASTLIGGDHYEQYF. This chain joins TRBV6-5 and TRBJ2-7; D may be TRBD2 (6 bases). This CDR3 region has 15 residues. The ends were cut back, 7 bases at V and 3 bases at J, with 19 bases in the middle. Germline assignment: CDR1 MNHEY and CDR2 SVGAGI.

V and J are TRBV7-5 and TRBJ2-1; the table's D call TRBD2 went unverified against the DNA. TRBV7-5 is designated a pseudogene. There are 15 residues in the CDR3. The CDR3, as DNA: TGTGCCAGAAGCTTATGGCTAGCGGGAGGCGATGAGCAGTTCTTC. It is translated as CARSLWLAGGDEQFF.

This chain links TRBV24-1 with TRBJ2-5; a possible D gene is TRBD1 (5 bases). The V gene's germline CDR1 is KGHDR and CDR2 SFDVKD. The CDR3 spans 15 residues. Trimming removed 3 bases at V and 5 bases at J, with 15 bases between. CDR3 residues: CATSDPTGYGETQYF. CDR3 coding DNA: TGTGCCACCAGTGATCCCACAGGTTATGGGGAGACCCAGTACTTC.

The gene calls are TRBV5-1 and TRBJ2-7; TRBD1 aligns across 8 bases. V shed 4 bases and J 6 bases; nucleotides not matched to a gene: 12. CDR3 length: 15 amino acids. CDR1 SGHRS and CDR2 YFSETQ come from the germline V gene. The DNA for the CDR3 is TGCGCCAGCAGCAGGACAGGGAATTTGATGTCCGAGCAGTACTTC. Translation gives CASSRTGNLMSEQYF.

Only one count was recorded for this clone. The chain uses TRBV4-1 and TRBJ2-1, with 9 bases matching TRBD2. Germline-derived CDR1 and CDR2 are MGHRA and YSYEKL. V dropped 4 bases and J dropped 7; count of bases not matched to a gene: 14. This CDR3 spans 17 amino acids. CDR3: CASSLLKVSGSGNEQFF. In DNA, the CDR3 is TGCGCCAGCAGCCTACTAAAAGTTAGCGGGAGTGGGAATGAGCAGTTCTTC.

The chain joins TRBV19 to TRBJ2-1, with TRBD1 as a possible D gene (5 bases). CDR1 and CDR2 (germline): LNHDA, SQIVND (reference sequence). Trimming removed 1 base at V and 1 base at J, with 8 bases between. The CDR3 runs to 15 residues. CDR3 in DNA: TGTGCCAGTAGTATAGCTGCAGGGTCCTACAATGAGCAGTTCTTC. Its protein is CASSIAAGSYNEQFF. The variable domain in full, completed from reference TRBV19 and TRBJ2-1, reads DGGITQSPKYLFRKEGQNVTLSCEQNLNHDAMYWYRQDPGQGLRLIYYSQIVNDFQKGDIAEGYSVSREKKESFPLTVTSAQKNPTAFYLCASSIAAGSYNEQFFGPGTRLTVL.

This clone was seen just once. The chain employs TRBV4-2 and TRBJ1-2, with 8 bases fitting TRBD1. Per the germline V gene, CDR1 is LGHNA and CDR2 is YNFKEQ. The V gene end was trimmed by 0 bases and the J gene end by 3 bases; junction bases not matched to a gene: 9. The CDR3 covers 17 residues. The CDR3 loop reads CASSQDPWAGGDYGYTF. In DNA form, the CDR3 reads TGTGCCAGCAGCCAAGATCCTTGGGCAGGGGGCGACTATGGCTACACCTTC.

The chain has TRBV24-1 and TRBJ2-7; a possible D gene is TRBD2 (6 bases). Germline V CDR1 and CDR2: KGHDR, SFDVKD. CDR3 length: 22 residues. The V and J ends lost 4 bases and 2 bases respectively, with 35 bases between them. CDR3 region: CATSEYRPPLARGDQRPYEQYF. The CDR3 DNA reads TGTGCCACCAGTGAATATAGGCCTCCTCTAGCGCGCGGGGATCAAAGACCCTACGAGCAGTACTTC.